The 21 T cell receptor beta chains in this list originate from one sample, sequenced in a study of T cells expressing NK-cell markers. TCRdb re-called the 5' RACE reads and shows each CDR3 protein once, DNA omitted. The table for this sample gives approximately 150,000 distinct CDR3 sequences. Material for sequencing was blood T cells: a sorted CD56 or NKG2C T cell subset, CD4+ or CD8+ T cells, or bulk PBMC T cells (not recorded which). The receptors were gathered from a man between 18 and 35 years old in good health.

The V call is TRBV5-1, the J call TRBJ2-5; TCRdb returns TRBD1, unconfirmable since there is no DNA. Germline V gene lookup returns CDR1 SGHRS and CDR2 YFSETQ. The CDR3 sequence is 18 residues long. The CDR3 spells CASSSGGAVQQLQETQYF.

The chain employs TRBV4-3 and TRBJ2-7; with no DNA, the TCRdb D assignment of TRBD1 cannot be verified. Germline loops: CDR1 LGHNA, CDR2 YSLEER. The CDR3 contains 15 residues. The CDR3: CASSQERGAFYEQYF.

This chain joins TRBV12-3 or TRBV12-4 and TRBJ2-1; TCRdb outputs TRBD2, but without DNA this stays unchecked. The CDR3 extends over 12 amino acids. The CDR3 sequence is CASSSDSGEQFF.

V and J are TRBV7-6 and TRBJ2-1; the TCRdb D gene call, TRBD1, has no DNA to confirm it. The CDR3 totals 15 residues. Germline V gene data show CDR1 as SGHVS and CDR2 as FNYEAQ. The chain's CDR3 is CASIPEASGGNEQFF.

This chain's CDR3 is CASSFLGWRAPDTQYF. The chain carries TRBV12-3 or TRBV12-4 and TRBJ2-3; TCRdb reports TRBD2, a call that lacks DNA to check it against. The CDR3 covers 16 residues.

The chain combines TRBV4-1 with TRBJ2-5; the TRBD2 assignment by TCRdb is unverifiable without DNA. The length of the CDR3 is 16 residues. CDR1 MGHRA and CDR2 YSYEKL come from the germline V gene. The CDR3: CASSQLQHPLTSTQYF.

CDR3 sequence: CASSIKRPAGAAGANVLTF. V is TRBV18 and J is TRBJ2-6; TCRdb selects TRBD1, and the lack of DNA leaves this call unchecked. The CDR3 totals 19 residues. Germline V lookup: CDR1 KGHSH, CDR2 LQKENI.

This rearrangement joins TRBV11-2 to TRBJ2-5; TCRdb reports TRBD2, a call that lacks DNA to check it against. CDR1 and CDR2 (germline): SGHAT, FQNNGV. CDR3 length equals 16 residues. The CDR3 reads CASRGRNIVLEETQYF.

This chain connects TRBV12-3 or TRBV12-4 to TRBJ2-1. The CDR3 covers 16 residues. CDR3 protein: CASSLAPASSYNEQFF.

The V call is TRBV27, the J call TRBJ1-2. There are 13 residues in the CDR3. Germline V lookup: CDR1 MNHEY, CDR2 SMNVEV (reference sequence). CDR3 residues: CASSAGDLYGYTF.

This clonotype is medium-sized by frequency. The chain's CDR3 is CASSQESTDTQYF. This chain joins TRBV4-1 and TRBJ2-3. This CDR3 region has 13 residues. Germline V lookup: CDR1 MGHRA, CDR2 YSYEKL.

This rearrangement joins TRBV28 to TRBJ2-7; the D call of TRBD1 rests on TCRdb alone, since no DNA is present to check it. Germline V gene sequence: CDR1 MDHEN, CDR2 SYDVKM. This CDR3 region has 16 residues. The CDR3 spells CASSERRGWGPGEQYF. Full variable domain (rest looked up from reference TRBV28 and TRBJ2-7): DVKVTQSSRYLVKRTGEKVFLECVQDMDHENMFWYRQDPGLGLRLIYFSYDVKMKEKGDIPEGYSVSREKKERFSLILESASTNQTSMYLCASSERRGWGPGEQYFGPGTRLTVT.

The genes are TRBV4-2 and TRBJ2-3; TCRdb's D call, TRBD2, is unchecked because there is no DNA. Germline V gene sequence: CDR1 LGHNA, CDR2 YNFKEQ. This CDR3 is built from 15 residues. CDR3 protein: CASSLPGLRVDTQYF.

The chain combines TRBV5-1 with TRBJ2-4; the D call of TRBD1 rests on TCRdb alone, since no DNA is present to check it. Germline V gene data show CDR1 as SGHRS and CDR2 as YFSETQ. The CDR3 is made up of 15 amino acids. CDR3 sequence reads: CASSLIPGHWDIQYF.

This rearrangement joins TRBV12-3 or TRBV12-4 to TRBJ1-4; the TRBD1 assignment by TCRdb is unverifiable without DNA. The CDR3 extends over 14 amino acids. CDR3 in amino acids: CASSATGTNEKLFF.

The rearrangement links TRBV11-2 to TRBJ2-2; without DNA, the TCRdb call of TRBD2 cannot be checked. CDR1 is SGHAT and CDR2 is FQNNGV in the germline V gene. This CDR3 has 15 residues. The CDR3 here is CASSPMGGRSGELFF.

CDR3 region: CASSSRWDSENTGELFF. The rearrangement links TRBV11-3 to TRBJ2-2. The CDR3 contains 17 residues. CDR1 is SGHNT and CDR2 is YENEEA in the germline V gene.

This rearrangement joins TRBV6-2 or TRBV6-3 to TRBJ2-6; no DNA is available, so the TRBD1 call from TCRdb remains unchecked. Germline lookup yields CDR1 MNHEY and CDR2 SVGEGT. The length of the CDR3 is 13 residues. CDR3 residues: CASTLARANVLTF.

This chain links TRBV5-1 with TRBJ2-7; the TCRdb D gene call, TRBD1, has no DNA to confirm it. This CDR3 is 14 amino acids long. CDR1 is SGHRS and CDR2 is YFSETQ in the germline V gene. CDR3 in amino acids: CASSSGTGSYEQYF.

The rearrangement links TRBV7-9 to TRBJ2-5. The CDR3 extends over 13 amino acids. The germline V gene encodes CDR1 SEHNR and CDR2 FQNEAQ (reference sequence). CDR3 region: CASSPEVGETQYF.

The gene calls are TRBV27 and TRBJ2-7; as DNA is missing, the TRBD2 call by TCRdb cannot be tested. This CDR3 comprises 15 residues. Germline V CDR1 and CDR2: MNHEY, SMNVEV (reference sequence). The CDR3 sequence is CASSLSSGAQLEQYF.